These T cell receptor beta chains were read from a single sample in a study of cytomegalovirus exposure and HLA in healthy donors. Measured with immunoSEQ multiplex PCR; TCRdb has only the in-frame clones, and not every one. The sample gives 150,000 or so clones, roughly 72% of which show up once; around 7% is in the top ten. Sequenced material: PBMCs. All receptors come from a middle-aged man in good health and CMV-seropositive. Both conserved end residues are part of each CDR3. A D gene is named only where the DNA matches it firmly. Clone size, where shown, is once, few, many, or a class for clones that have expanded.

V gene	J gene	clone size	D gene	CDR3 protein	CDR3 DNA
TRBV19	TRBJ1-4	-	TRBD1	CASSQQGAGEKLFF	TGTGCCAGTAGTCAACAGGGGGCCGGTGAAAAACTGTTTTTT
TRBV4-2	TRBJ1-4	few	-	CASSPPGDINEKLFF	TGTGCCAGCAGCCCCCCAGGGGATATAAATGAAAAACTGTTTTTT
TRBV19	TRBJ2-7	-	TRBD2	CASSTPGLAVYEQYF	TGTGCCAGTAGTACCCCGGGACTAGCTGTGTACGAGCAGTACTTC
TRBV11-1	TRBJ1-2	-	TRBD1	CASSSTGGPYGYTF	TGTGCCAGCAGCTCCACAGGGGGACCCTATGGTTACACCTTC
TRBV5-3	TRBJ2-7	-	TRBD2	CARSLRASGGAYEQYF	TGTGCCAGAAGCTTGCGGGCTAGCGGGGGGGCCTACGAGCAGTACTTC
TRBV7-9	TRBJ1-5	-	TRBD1	CASSPGQNNQPQHF	TGTGCCAGCAGCCCGGGACAGAACAATCAGCCCCAGCATTTT
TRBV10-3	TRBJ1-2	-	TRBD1	CAISAAGTGLYDYTF	TGTGCCATCAGTGCCGCCGGGACAGGGCTTTATGACTACACCTTC
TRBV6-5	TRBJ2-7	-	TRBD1	CASRVGGTAGYEQYF	TGTGCCAGCAGAGTGGGTGGGACAGCCGGCTACGAGCAGTACTTC
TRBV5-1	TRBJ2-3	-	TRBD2	CASSFGGGGSTDTQYF	TGCGCCAGCAGCTTTGGCGGGGGGGGGTCCACAGATACGCAGTATTTT
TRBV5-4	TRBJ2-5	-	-	CASSALLGQGGQETQYF	TGTGCCAGCAGCGCACTGCTTGGTCAGGGGGGCCAAGAGACCCAGTACTTC
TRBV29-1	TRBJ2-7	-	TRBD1	CSVPGQGLGEQYF	TGCAGCGTTCCGGGACAGGGGCTCGGCGAGCAGTACTTC
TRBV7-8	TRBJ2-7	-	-	CASSQRREQYF	TGTGCCAGCAGCCAAAGGAGGGAGCAGTACTTC
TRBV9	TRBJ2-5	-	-	CASSDPRETQYF	TGTGCCAGCAGCGATCCCCGGGAGACCCAGTACTTC
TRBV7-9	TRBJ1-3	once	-	CASSSRDTQLNF	TGTGCCAGCAGCAGCCGGGACACTCAACTTAATTTT
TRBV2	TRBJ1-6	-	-	CASSEVGGGSPLHF	TGTGCCAGCAGTGAAGTCGGGGGAGGATCACCCCTCCACTTT
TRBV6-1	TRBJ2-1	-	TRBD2	CASSAGLAGGNEQFF	TGTGCCAGCAGTGCCGGACTAGCGGGGGGGAATGAGCAGTTCTTC
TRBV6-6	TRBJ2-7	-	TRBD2	CASSYFTSGAQEQYF	TGTGCCAGCAGTTACTTTACTAGCGGGGCCCAAGAGCAGTACTTC
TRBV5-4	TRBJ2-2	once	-	CASSDTQGVAGELFF	TGTGCCAGCAGTGATACCCAGGGTGTTGCCGGGGAGCTGTTTTTT
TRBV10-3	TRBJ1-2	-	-	CASVRDKNLVHGYTF	TGTGCCTCGGTCCGGGACAAGAATCTGGTTCATGGCTACACCTTC
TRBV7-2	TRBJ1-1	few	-	CASSLYDSLNTEAFF	TGTGCCAGCAGCTTATACGACAGTCTGAACACTGAAGCTTTCTTT
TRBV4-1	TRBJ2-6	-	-	CASSRLLIHRLLAGANVLTF	TGCGCCAGCAGCCGCCTATTAATTCATCGGTTGCTGGCTGGGGCCAACGTCCTGACTTTC
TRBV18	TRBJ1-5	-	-	CASSPSSNQPQHF	TGTGCCAGCTCACCGAGCTCTAATCAGCCCCAGCATTTT
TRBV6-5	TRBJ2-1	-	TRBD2	CASKDSGGALNEQFF	TGTGCCAGCAAGGACAGCGGGGGGGCCTTGAATGAGCAGTTCTTC
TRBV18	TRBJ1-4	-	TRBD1	CASTEGTANEKLFF	TGTGCCAGCACTGAGGGGACAGCTAATGAAAAACTGTTTTTT
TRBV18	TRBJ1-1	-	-	CASSTQGQANTEAFF	TGTGCCAGCTCAACCCAGGGGCAGGCGAACACTGAAGCTTTCTTT
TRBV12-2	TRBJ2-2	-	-	CASRATTTGELFF	TGTGCAAGCCGAGCTACTACCACCGGGGAGCTGTTTTTT
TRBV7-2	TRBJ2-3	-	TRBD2	CASSLVLAGGTDTQYF	TGTGCCAGCAGCTTAGTTCTAGCGGGGGGAACAGATACGCAGTATTTT
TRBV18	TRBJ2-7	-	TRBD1	CASSPLGQESYF	TGTGCCAGCTCACCTCTCGGACAGGAGTCGTACTTC
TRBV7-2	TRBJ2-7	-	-	CASSLGRPAHEQYF	TGTGCCAGCAGCTTGGGGCGGCCGGCCCACGAGCAGTACTTC
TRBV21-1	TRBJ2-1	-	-	CASSTPRGLAYYNEQFF	TGTGCCAGCAGCACCCCCCGTGGTCTAGCCTACTACAATGAGCAGTTCTTC
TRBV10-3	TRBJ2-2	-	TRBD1	CAISIQGAFGELFF	TGTGCCATCAGCATACAGGGGGCGTTCGGGGAGCTGTTTTTT
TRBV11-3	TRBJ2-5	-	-	CASSSSTGTETQYF	TGTGCCAGCAGCTCCTCAACAGGGACGGAGACCCAGTACTTC
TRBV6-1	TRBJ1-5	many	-	CASSEASSSNQPQHF	TGTGCCAGCAGTGAAGCTTCTAGTAGCAATCAGCCCCAGCATTTT
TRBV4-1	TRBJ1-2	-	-	CASSQAGSGPGYTF	TGCGCCAGCAGCCAAGCCGGGAGTGGGCCTGGCTACACCTTC
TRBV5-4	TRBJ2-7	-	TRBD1	CASSSGQGPTYEQYF	TGTGCCAGCAGCTCAGGACAGGGACCAACCTACGAGCAGTACTTC
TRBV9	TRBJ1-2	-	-	CASSGVGGGQAYGYTF	TGTGCCAGCAGCGGAGTCGGAGGAGGGCAGGCCTATGGCTACACCTTC
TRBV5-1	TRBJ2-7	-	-	CASSLKGVTNSYEQYF	TGCGCCAGCAGCCTGAAAGGGGTCACGAACTCCTACGAGCAGTACTTC
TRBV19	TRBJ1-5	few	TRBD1	CASSTLGQGNQPQHF	TGTGCCAGTAGTACCTTGGGACAGGGGAATCAGCCCCAGCATTTT
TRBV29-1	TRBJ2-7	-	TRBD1	CSVTLDRVAYEQYF	TGCAGCGTGACCCTTGACAGGGTGGCCTACGAGCAGTACTTC
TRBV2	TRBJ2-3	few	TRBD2	CASILAGLPDTQYF	TGTGCCAGCATACTAGCGGGGTTGCCAGATACGCAGTATTTT
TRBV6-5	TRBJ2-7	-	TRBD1	CASRSGQGNHEQYF	TGTGCCAGCAGATCGGGACAGGGGAACCACGAGCAGTACTTC
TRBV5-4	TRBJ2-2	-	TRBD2	CASSLKSGGYTGELFF	TGTGCCAGCAGCTTGAAGAGCGGGGGGTACACCGGGGAGCTGTTTTTT
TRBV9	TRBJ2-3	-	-	CASSAQGTDTQYF	TGTGCCAGCAGCGCCCAGGGAACAGATACGCAGTATTTT
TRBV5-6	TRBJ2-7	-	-	CASSAGIVGDEQYF	TGTGCCAGCAGCGCCGGGATCGTGGGCGACGAGCAGTACTTC
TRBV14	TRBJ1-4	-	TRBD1	CASSQGRDRGAPTNEKLFF	TGTGCCAGCAGCCAAGGCCGGGACAGGGGCGCTCCAACTAATGAAAAACTGTTTTTT
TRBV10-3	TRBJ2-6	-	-	CAISEWGAGANVLTF	TGTGCCATCAGTGAGTGGGGGGCTGGGGCCAACGTCCTGACTTTC
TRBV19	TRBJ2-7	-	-	CASSLTESTLGQYF	TGTGCCAGTAGTTTGACAGAAAGTACGTTGGGGCAGTACTTC
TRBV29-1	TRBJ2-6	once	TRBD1	CSAWDRTSSGANVLTF	TGCAGCGCTTGGGACAGAACTAGCTCTGGGGCCAACGTCCTGACTTTC
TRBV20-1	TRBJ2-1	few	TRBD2	CSARTGRGTFF	TGCAGTGCTAGGACCGGGCGGGGGACGTTCTTC
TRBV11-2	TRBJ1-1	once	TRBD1	CASSPGQALTEAFF	TGTGCCAGCAGCCCAGGACAGGCCCTCACTGAAGCTTTCTTT
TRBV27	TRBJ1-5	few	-	CASSLSGNQPQHF	TGTGCCAGCAGTTTAAGCGGCAATCAGCCCCAGCATTTT
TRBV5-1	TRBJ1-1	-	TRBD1	CASSWTGMNTEAFF	TGCGCCAGCAGCTGGACAGGGATGAACACTGAAGCTTTCTTT